One sample yielded the 22 T cell receptor beta chains listed below, sequenced in a study of human T cells and chemical hapten exposure. TCRdb analysed the RACE reads with MiXCR anew, one entry per CDR3 protein. The sample has 250,000 to 300,000 distinct CDR3 sequences, 7.5% to 8% seen once. Time point reported: pre-sensitization, week 0. The treatment here: therapeutic diphenylcyclopropenone sensitization with weekly scalp DPC. The specimen was whole blood, collected in connection with sensitization to the hapten diphenylcyclopropenone (DPC). The receptors here all came from a man aged 18 to 30 with alopecia areata. Some clones in this sample may be carry-over from other donors' samples.

At least ten counts were recorded for this clonotype. This sequence joins TRBV12-3 or TRBV12-4 and TRBJ1-1; weak D call: TRBD1 (6 bases). With 2 bases removed from V and 3 bases from J, the gap between germline ends came to 10 bases. The CDR3 extends over 14 amino acids. The CDR3: CASSLNREDTEAFF. The CDR3 nucleotides read TGTGCCAGCAGTTTAAACAGGGAGGACACTGAAGCTTTCTTT.

This clonotype was counted between two and nine times. The chain carries TRBV6-5 and TRBJ1-2; TRBD1 might be the D (6 bases). V was cut by 2 bases and J by 4 bases, with 17 bases left in between. The CDR3 is made up of 16 amino acids. CDR1 is MNHEY, CDR2 SVGAGI, per germline. The CDR3 protein is CASSYTGQPYGYGYTF. The CDR3 coding sequence is TGTGCCAGCAGTTACACAGGACAGCCCTACGGCTATGGCTACACCTTC.

The chain uses TRBV20-1 and TRBJ2-3; 10 bases align to TRBD2. The CDR3 contains 14 residues. The germline V gene encodes CDR1 DFQATT and CDR2 SNEGSKA (reference sequence). V gave up 3 bases and J gave up 4 bases; unmatched junction bases: 4. This CDR3 is CSASKRGGADTQYF. CDR3 bases: TGCAGTGCTAGTAAGCGGGGGGGCGCAGATACGCAGTATTTT.

This clonotype was seen many times. The V gene is TRBV7-2, the J gene TRBJ2-7; 8 positions match TRBD1. CDR3 size: 14 residues. V lost 5 bases and J lost 2; bases outside the gene matches: 5. Germline assignment: CDR1 SGHTA and CDR2 FQGNSA. The CDR3 DNA sequence: TGTGCCAGCAGCGTTGGACAGGGCCCCTACGAGCAGTACTTC. This codes for CASSVGQGPYEQYF.

Many counts were recorded for this clonotype. This chain links TRBV28 with TRBJ1-2; D ambiguous. CDR1 and CDR2 from the germline V gene are MDHEN and SYDVKM. The CDR3 runs to 15 residues. Trimming took 2 bases from V and 0 from J, leaving 10 bases between them. CDR3 bases: TGTGCCAGCAGTTTAGGTTTACTTTCTAACTATGGCTACACCTTC. Translated: CASSLGLLSNYGYTF.

This clonotype was seen a few times. This chain joins TRBV5-1 and TRBJ1-1; D ambiguous. Germline V gene data show CDR1 as SGHRS and CDR2 as YFSETQ. Trimming took 0 bases from V and 0 from J, leaving 6 bases between them. This CDR3 region has 14 residues. The CDR3 DNA reads TGCGCCAGCAGCTTGGGGGATGTGAACACTGAAGCTTTCTTT. Encoded protein: CASSLGDVNTEAFF.

In its sample, this clonotype was seen a few times. This sequence joins TRBV28 and TRBJ2-7, with 9 nucleotides matching TRBD2. The CDR3 contains 13 residues. Germline V gene sequence: CDR1 MDHEN, CDR2 SYDVKM. Unmatched junction bases numbered 5, after V lost 7 bases and J lost 4 bases. CDR3 protein: CASTGLARYEQYF. In DNA, the CDR3 is TGTGCCAGCACGGGACTAGCTCGATACGAGCAGTACTTC.

The rearrangement uses TRBV3-1 and TRBJ1-1, with 7 bases matching TRBD1. This CDR3 region has 16 residues. With V trimmed by 0 bases and J by 5 bases, 9 bases remained unmatched. Germline CDR1 and CDR2: LGHDT and YNNKEL (reference sequence). In DNA, the CDR3 is TGTGCCAGCAGCCAAGAAAGAAGGACACAGGGGACTGAAGCTTTCTTT. Protein product: CASSQERRTQGTEAFF.

This clonotype occurred many times. The V and J genes are TRBV14 and TRBJ1-6; TRBD1 is a possible D gene (5 bases). V gave up 2 bases and J gave up 7 bases, with 12 bases separating them. Germline assignment: CDR1 SGHDN and CDR2 FVKESK. The CDR3 loop spans 15 amino acids. The CDR3 protein is CASSQWGYANSPLHF. The CDR3 DNA is TGTGCCAGCAGCCAATGGGGGTACGCCAATTCACCCCTCCACTTT.

J is TRBJ2-5 and V is TRBV10-3, with D perhaps TRBD1 (5 bases). V lost 0 bases and J 4 bases, leaving 12 bases between the germline ends. The CDR3 is made up of 15 amino acids. The germline CDR1 and CDR2 sequences are ENHRY and SYGVKD. This CDR3 reads CAISESRQGRETQYF. The DNA for the CDR3 is TGTGCCATCAGTGAGTCGCGGCAGGGTCGAGAGACCCAGTACTTC.

This rearrangement joins TRBV4-1 to TRBJ1-6; D not resolved. The germline V gene has CDR1 MGHRA and CDR2 YSYEKL. V shed 10 bases and J shed 7 bases, with 20 bases lying between them. CDR3 length: 15 residues. CDR3 residues: CATSQPGRRNSPLHF. The CDR3 coding sequence is TGCGCCACTTCCCAACCTGGCAGAAGAAATTCACCCCTCCACTTT.

The J gene is TRBJ1-1, the V gene TRBV27; 8 positions match TRBD1. This CDR3 region has 13 residues. J gave up 3 bases and V 5 bases, and 2 bases lay outside the gene matches. Germline CDR1 MNHEY, CDR2 SMNVEV (reference sequence). DNA for the CDR3: TGTGCCAGCAGTGCAGGGGGCTACACTGAAGCTTTCTTT. Translated: CASSAGGYTEAFF.

This chain joins TRBV29-1 and TRBJ2-3; the D gene is possibly TRBD2 (5 bases). This CDR3 region has 14 residues. The germline CDR1 and CDR2 sequences are SQVTM and ANQGSEA. Trimming left V 5 bases short and J 1 base short, with 13 bases between. CDR3 amino acids: CSVSGGPGTDTQYF. The CDR3, as DNA: TGCAGCGTTTCAGGCGGGCCCGGCACAGATACGCAGTATTTT.

This clonotype has a handful of counts. V and J are TRBV7-9 and TRBJ2-5; tentatively, D is TRBD1 or TRBD2 (5 bases each). V lost 5 bases and J lost 7, with 26 bases in between. Germline CDR1 and CDR2: SEHNR and FQNEAQ (reference sequence). There are 17 residues in the CDR3. The CDR3: CASSPRSRGPSRGTQYF. Here the CDR3 DNA reads TGTGCCAGCAGCCCCAGGTCCCGGGGACCTTCCAGAGGGACCCAGTACTTC.

This clonotype was observed once. The CDR3 spells CASSPRAGETQYF. The CDR3 nucleotides are TGTGCCAGCAGTCCCAGGGCTGGGGAGACCCAGTACTTC. This chain links TRBV12-3 or TRBV12-4 with TRBJ2-5; D possibly corresponds to TRBD1 (5 bases). V lost 5 bases, J lost 5 bases, and 12 bases lay in between. CDR3 length: 13 amino acids.

In its sample, this clonotype was seen many times. V is TRBV11-1 and J is TRBJ2-3; D gene unclear. The CDR3 sequence is 14 residues long. V lost 0 bases, J lost 5 bases, and 9 bases lay in between. Looked up from germline, CDR1 is SGHAT and CDR2 is FQDESV (reference sequence). The CDR3, as DNA: TGTGCCAGCAGCTTAGCACCCCTCGGAGATACGCAGTATTTT. Its protein product is CASSLAPLGDTQYF. Drawing the rest from reference TRBV11-1 and TRBJ2-3, the complete variable domain is EAEVAQSPRYKITEKSQAVAFWCDPISGHATLYWYRQILGQGPELLVQFQDESVVDDSQLPKDRFSAERLKGVDSTLKIQPAELGDSAMYLCASSLAPLGDTQYFGPGTRLTVL.

The V gene is TRBV7-6, the J gene TRBJ1-1, with D unclear. Germline-derived CDR1 and CDR2 are SGHVS and FNYEAQ. V was trimmed by 5 bases and J by 4 bases, leaving 14 bases between them. There are 14 residues in the CDR3. CDR3 amino acids: CASSQTTQSTEAFF. The CDR3 bases are TGTGCCAGCAGCCAAACCACCCAATCCACTGAAGCTTTCTTT.

This clonotype was counted many times. This chain joins TRBV28 and TRBJ1-2; TRBD1 agrees at 7 bases. CDR1 is MDHEN and CDR2 is SYDVKM in the germline V gene. V was clipped by 4 bases and J by 5 bases; unmatched bases: 7. The CDR3 is 14 residues long. CDR3 coding DNA: TGTGCCAGCAGTTCGGGGACAGCCTCGTATGGCTACACCTTC. It yields the protein CASSSGTASYGYTF.

The sample holds many counts of this clonotype. The chain uses TRBV4-2 and TRBJ1-4, with 9 bases fitting TRBD1. Germline CDR1 reads LGHNA; CDR2 reads YNFKEQ. V lost 0 bases to trimming and J lost 4 bases; unmatched junction nucleotides: 3. The CDR3 is 16 residues long. The CDR3 protein is CASSQDQTGGNEKLFF. The DNA for the CDR3 is TGTGCCAGCAGCCAAGACCAGACAGGGGGTAATGAAAAACTGTTTTTT.

This clonotype has a handful of counts. The chain joins TRBV2 to TRBJ2-7; D may match TRBD1 or TRBD2 (5 bases each). CDR3 length: 14 amino acids. The germline gives CDR1 SNHLY, CDR2 FYNNEI. V dropped 5 bases and J dropped 2 bases, with 13 bases sitting between them. Here the CDR3 DNA reads TGTGCCAGCAGTCTGGGGGTCGGCACCTACGAGCAGTACTTC. It yields the protein CASSLGVGTYEQYF.

This clonotype was counted many times. This chain connects TRBV27 to TRBJ2-3, with D maybe TRBD2 (5 bases). This CDR3 comprises 18 residues. Germline lookup yields CDR1 MNHEY and CDR2 SMNVEV (reference sequence). V shed 1 base and J shed 0 bases, with 17 bases lying between them. The CDR3 here is CASSLYSTKPGSTDTQYF. Here the CDR3 DNA reads TGTGCCAGCAGTTTATACTCCACGAAACCGGGAAGCACAGATACGCAGTATTTT.

This chain uses TRBV7-8 with TRBJ2-2; 8 bases are shared with TRBD1. V dropped 6 bases and J dropped 6; count of bases not matched to a gene: 9. From germline, CDR1 is SGHVS and CDR2 FQNEAQ. The CDR3 totals 15 residues. CDR3 protein: CASSYQGAISGELFF. CDR3 DNA sequence: TGTGCCAGCAGTTATCAGGGGGCGATTTCCGGGGAGCTGTTTTTT.